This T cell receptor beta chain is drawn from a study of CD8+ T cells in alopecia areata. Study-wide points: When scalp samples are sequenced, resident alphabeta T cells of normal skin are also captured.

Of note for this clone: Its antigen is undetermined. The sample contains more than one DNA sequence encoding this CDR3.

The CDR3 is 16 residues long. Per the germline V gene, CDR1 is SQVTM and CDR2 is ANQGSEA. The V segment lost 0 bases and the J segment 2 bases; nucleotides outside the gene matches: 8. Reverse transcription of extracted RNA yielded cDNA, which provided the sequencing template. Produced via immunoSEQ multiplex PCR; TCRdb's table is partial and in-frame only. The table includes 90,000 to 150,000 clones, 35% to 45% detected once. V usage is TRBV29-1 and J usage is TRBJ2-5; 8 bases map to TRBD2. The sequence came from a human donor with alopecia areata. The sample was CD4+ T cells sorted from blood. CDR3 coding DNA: TGCAGCGTTGAAGATCCCCCAGGCGGGAGGCAAGAGACCCAGTACTTC. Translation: CSVEDPPGGRQETQYF. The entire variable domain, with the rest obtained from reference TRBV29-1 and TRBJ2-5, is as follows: SAVISQKPSRDICQRGTSLTIQCQVDSQVTMMFWYRQQPGQSLTLIATANQGSEATYESGFVIDKFPISRPNLTFSTLTVSNMSPEDSSIYLCSVEDPPGGRQETQYFGPGTRLLVL.